These 14 T cell receptor beta chains were all obtained from the same sample, sequenced in a study of blood T cell repertoires in COVID-19. TCRdb's table, derived via immunoSEQ multiplex PCR, lists solely in-frame clones and lacks some. The table shows more than 250,000 clones, with approximately 88% occurring only once. The sequencing sample was made of PBMCs or T cells enriched from blood (not recorded which). Receptor source: a middle-aged woman with acute COVID-19.

This rearrangement joins TRBV11-3 to TRBJ2-1; 8 bases are shared with TRBD2. Germline CDR1 SGHNT, CDR2 YENEEA. The ends lost 0 bases at V and 2 bases at J; junction bases unmatched: 6. The CDR3 consists of 17 residues. CDR3 sequence: CASSLDSAGGPYNEQFF. CDR3 DNA sequence: TGTGCCAGCAGCTTAGATTCGGCGGGAGGCCCCTACAATGAGCAGTTCTTC.

The rearrangement uses TRBV21-1 and TRBJ1-1; TRBD1 is taken as the D call from the table, unchecked against the DNA. TRBV21-1 is a pseudogene. The CDR3 is 15 amino acids. For the CDR3, the DNA is TGTGCCAGCAGCACCAGGGGGCGGATGAACACTGAAGCTTTCTTT. This codes for CASSTRGRMNTEAFF.

V and J are TRBV7-2 and TRBJ1-4; 10 bases are a match to TRBD1. The trim removed 5 bases at V and 5 bases at J, leaving 14 bases unmatched. The CDR3 runs to 18 residues. Germline-derived CDR1 and CDR2 are SGHTA and FQGNSA. The CDR3 is CASSGYRDRGWGNEKLFF. The CDR3 region has the DNA TGTGCCAGCAGCGGGTACCGGGACAGGGGCTGGGGGAATGAAAAACTGTTTTTT. Complete variable domain (other parts from reference TRBV7-2 and TRBJ1-4): GAGVSQSPSNKVTEKGKDVELRCDPISGHTALYWYRQSLGQGLEFLIYFQGNSAPDKSGLPSDRFSAERTGGSVSTLTIQRTQQEDSAVYLCASSGYRDRGWGNEKLFFGSGTQLSVL.

This clone was detected only once. The chain uses TRBV27 and TRBJ1-5, with D uncertain. There are 15 residues in the CDR3. Trimming pared 3 bases from V and 0 bases from J, leaving 9 bases between. The V gene's germline CDR1 is MNHEY and CDR2 SMNVEV (reference sequence). CDR3 sequence reads: CASSFAGNSNQPQHF. For the CDR3, the DNA is TGTGCCAGCAGTTTTGCGGGGAATAGCAATCAGCCCCAGCATTTT.

This clone was seen a few times. CDR3: CASSIPGTGSAEAFF. The CDR3 DNA reads TGTGCCAGCAGTATTCCCGGGACAGGGTCCGCTGAAGCTTTCTTT. The chain employs TRBV28 and TRBJ1-1; 9 bases match TRBD1. The V gene end was trimmed by 5 bases and the J gene end by 6 bases; junction bases not matched to a gene: 10. The CDR3 is made up of 15 amino acids. The germline CDR1 and CDR2 sequences are MDHEN and SYDVKM.

The rearrangement links TRBV28 to TRBJ1-2; possibly TRBD1 for D (6 bases). CDR1 is MDHEN, CDR2 SYDVKM, per germline. The ends were cut back, 8 bases at V and 7 bases at J, with 14 bases in the middle. This CDR3 comprises 12 residues. The CDR3 sequence: CASGTGKGGYTF. The CDR3 nucleotides are TGTGCCAGCGGTACAGGGAAGGGTGGCTACACCTTC.

V usage is TRBV28 and J usage is TRBJ2-1; 7 bases line up with TRBD1. Looked up from germline, CDR1 is MDHEN and CDR2 is SYDVKM. This CDR3 has 15 residues. J gave up 2 bases and V 8 bases, and 9 bases lay outside the gene matches. CDR3 region: CASGLTGSAYNEQFF. The CDR3 nucleotides are TGTGCCAGCGGGCTGACAGGGAGTGCCTACAATGAGCAGTTCTTC. Supplemented by reference TRBV28 and TRBJ2-1, the full variable domain reads DVKVTQSSRYLVKRTGEKVFLECVQDMDHENMFWYRQDPGLGLRLIYFSYDVKMKEKGDIPEGYSVSREKKERFSLILESASTNQTSMYLCASGLTGSAYNEQFFGPGTRLTVL.

The J gene is TRBJ2-7, the V gene TRBV27, with TRBD1 identical over 8 bases. Germline V gives CDR1 MNHEY, CDR2 SMNVEV (reference sequence). The CDR3 is 16 amino acids. V gave up 7 bases and J gave up 2 bases; unmatched junction bases: 13. The CDR3 nucleotides read TGTGCCAGCACCCATGACCGGACAGGGTCAACCTACGAGCAGTACGTC. This encodes CASTHDRTGSTYEQYV.

The V gene is TRBV19, the J gene TRBJ1-5, with 10 bases that match TRBD1. Trimming took 10 bases from V and 0 from J; bases not matched to a gene: 15. Germline V gene sequence: CDR1 LNHDA, CDR2 SQIVND (reference sequence). The CDR3 is made up of 18 amino acids. CDR3 in amino acids: CATSQGGQGPYSNQPQHF. The CDR3 DNA reads as TGTGCCACTTCCCAGGGGGGACAGGGGCCCTATAGCAATCAGCCCCAGCATTTT. The variable domain in full, completed from reference TRBV19 and TRBJ1-5, reads DGGITQSPKYLFRKEGQNVTLSCEQNLNHDAMYWYRQDPGQGLRLIYYSQIVNDFQKGDIAEGYSVSREKKESFPLTVTSAQKNPTAFYLCATSQGGQGPYSNQPQHFGDGTRLSIL.

This clone appeared once. This chain connects TRBV7-9 to TRBJ2-3; 11 bases are shared with TRBD1. Germline V gene data show CDR1 as SEHNR and CDR2 as FQNEAQ (reference sequence). Trimming cost V 3 bases and J 2 bases; bases outside gene matches: 10. The CDR3 loop spans 18 amino acids. The chain's CDR3 is CASSFPRDRGMVTDTQYF. The CDR3 DNA is TGTGCCAGCAGCTTTCCTCGGGACAGGGGGATGGTCACAGATACGCAGTATTTT.

This chain uses TRBV30 with TRBJ1-2; TRBD1 agrees at 9 bases. From germline, CDR1 is GTSNPN and CDR2 SVGIG (reference sequence). The V gene end was trimmed by 3 bases and the J gene end by 6 bases; junction bases not matched to a gene: 17. There are 17 residues in the CDR3. CDR3 nucleotides: TGTGCCTGGAGGGAACCCAGGACAGGGGTTAATGACGATGGCTACACCTTC. Protein sequence: CAWREPRTGVNDDGYTF.

V and J are TRBV21-1 and TRBJ2-7; TRBD1, the table's D call, lacks a check against the DNA. TRBV21-1 is flagged as a pseudogene. CDR3 length equals 14 residues. The CDR3 DNA reads TGTGCCAGCAGCACTCATCTGAAACATTACGAGCAGTACGTC. Translated, it gives CASSTHLKHYEQYV.

The chain couples TRBV18 to TRBJ1-3; a possible D gene is TRBD1 (6 bases). The germline V and J ends were trimmed by 2 bases and 0 bases, with 14 bases remaining between them. In germline, CDR1 is KGHSH, CDR2 LQKENI. The length of the CDR3 is 17 residues. The CDR3 bases are TGTGCCAGCTCACCATTTGGGACACTTGACTCTGGAAACACCATATATTTT. Its translation: CASSPFGTLDSGNTIYF.

The rearrangement links TRBV28 to TRBJ2-7; a weak D match, TRBD1 (6 bases). Germline CDR1 MDHEN, CDR2 SYDVKM. This CDR3 is built from 13 residues. The V gene lost 4 bases and the J gene lost 7 bases, with 14 bases spanning the gap. The CDR3 coding sequence is TGTGCCAGCAGTTCTGACAGGAGGTGGGAGCAGTACTTC. As protein: CASSSDRRWEQYF.